This TCR beta chain is drawn from a study of T cell responses to AZD1222 COVID-19 vaccine. Across the whole study: Second doses at about 4 or about 12 weeks were pooled.

The study, taken as a whole, reports: Once two AZD1222 doses were given, Spike-specific TCR breadth and depth went up. It should be noted that donors were predominantly white British and more often female, and clonal diversity was possibly underestimated. Baseline antibody screening turned up just a handful of seropositive AZD1222 recipients.

Trimming removed 6 bases from V and 2 bases from J; junction bases left unmatched: 1. CDR1 is SGHTA and CDR2 is FQGNSA in the germline V gene. This CDR3 has 13 residues. Worth noting for this clone: The antigen is undetermined.

The data were produced by immunoSEQ multiplex PCR, yet TCRdb's version contains in-frame clones alone and is incomplete. The repertoire has more than 95,000 clones, about 90% of them found once; the top ten carry more than 8%. The chain employs TRBV7-2 and TRBJ1-5; 7 positions agree with TRBD1. This sequence originates from an adult in good health. This material consisted of peripheral blood, taken on day 0 of AZD1222 vaccination. The CDR3 is CASRGQGNQPQHF. The CDR3 bases are TGTGCCAGCAGAGGACAGGGCAATCAGCCCCAGCATTTT.